Shown below are 20 T cell receptor beta chains from a single sample sequenced in a study of Graves' ophthalmopathy and Graves' hyperthyroidism. From RNA, the CDR3 regions of TCR beta chains were amplified and sequenced. First-round RT-PCR with HTBI primers preceded a second-round multiplex PCR. Each CDR3 protein is one row after TCRdb ran MiXCR on the multiplex PCR reads. The sample includes 150,000 or so distinct CDR3 sequences, roughly 37% of them seen just once. The sequenced sample consisted of peripheral blood. These TCRs come from a woman aged 40 to 50 with Graves' ophthalmopathy.

At least ten counts were recorded for this clonotype. This chain links TRBV28 with TRBJ1-5; 8 bases fit TRBD1. Per the germline V gene, CDR1 is MDHEN and CDR2 is SYDVKM. The CDR3 totals 18 residues. Trimming removed 3 bases from V and 0 bases from J; junction bases left unmatched: 10. The CDR3 DNA sequence: TGTGCCAGCAGTTTGGCCGGGACAGGAGGTTATAGCAATCAGCCCCAGCATTTT. Protein sequence: CASSLAGTGGYSNQPQHF.

The sample holds many counts of this clonotype. The chain is built from TRBV28 and TRBJ2-5, with D possibly matching TRBD2 (5 bases). This CDR3 is 15 amino acids long. The V gene's germline CDR1 is MDHEN and CDR2 SYDVKM. The V end was cut by 7 bases, the J end by 5 bases, with 20 bases between. In DNA form, the CDR3 reads TGTGCCAGCATTTTTCGGAACGGAGGTATGGAGACCCAGTACTTC. Residues: CASIFRNGGMETQYF.

The chain combines TRBV7-9 with TRBJ2-5, with 7 bases lining up with TRBD1. The ends lost 5 bases at V and 1 base at J; junction bases unmatched: 10. The CDR3 loop spans 16 amino acids. Per the germline V gene, CDR1 is SEHNR and CDR2 is FQNEAQ (reference sequence). The CDR3 is CASSQFRSGGQETQYF. DNA of the CDR3: TGTGCCAGCAGCCAATTTCGATCAGGGGGCCAAGAGACCCAGTACTTC.

The chain combines TRBV7-3 with TRBJ2-5; a weak D match, TRBD1 (7 bases). Germline-derived CDR1 and CDR2 are SGHTA and FQGTGA. Trimming cost V 4 bases and J 5 bases, with 11 bases left between them. This CDR3 region has 13 residues. The CDR3 DNA follows: TGTGCCAGCAGCTCCCAGGGGGGCGAGACCCAGTACTTC. As protein: CASSSQGGETQYF.

This clonotype was recorded a few times. J is TRBJ2-4 and V is TRBV28; 11 nucleotides line up with TRBD1. Per germline, CDR1 MDHEN and CDR2 SYDVKM. The V and J ends lost 6 bases and 8 bases, in that order; junction bases with no gene match: 6. The CDR3 consists of 14 residues. CDR3 DNA: TGTGCCAGCAGGGCAGCGGGACAGGGGGACATTCAGTACTTC. Its protein product is CASRAAGQGDIQYF.

The chain uses TRBV12-3 or TRBV12-4 and TRBJ1-5, with D perhaps matching TRBD1 (5 bases). The CDR3 extends over 17 amino acids. Trimming removed 4 bases from V and 0 bases from J, with 16 bases in between. The CDR3 DNA reads TGTGCCAGCAGTTACTCTGGTGCGGGGCATAGCAATCAGCCCCAGCATTTT. This encodes CASSYSGAGHSNQPQHF.

Remarks on this clonotype: One end of the junction does not line up with germline, which may come from a read error. The rearrangement uses TRBV10-1 and TRBJ2-5; 13 bases are a match to TRBD2. This CDR3 is built from 15 residues. CDR1 is WNHNN and CDR2 is SYGVQD in the germline V gene (reference sequence). The CDR3 loop reads CASSQGLAGKETQYF. CDR3 bases: TGCGCCAGCAGTCAGGGACTAGCGGGAAAAGAGACTCAGTACTTC.

At least ten counts were recorded for this clonotype. V is TRBV20-1 and J is TRBJ2-4, with D unresolved. CDR3 size: 15 residues. V was shortened by 0 bases and J by 0 bases, with 9 bases between the two germline ends. Germline values: CDR1 DFQATT, CDR2 SNEGSKA (reference sequence). CDR3 nucleotides: TGCAGTGCTAGAGAGGCTTCCTTAGCCAAAAACATTCAGTACTTC. This sequence encodes CSAREASLAKNIQYF.

For the CDR3, the DNA is TGTGCCAGCCTACAGGGGCAGAGCAATCAGCCCCAGCATTTT. It yields the protein CASLQGQSNQPQHF. The genes are TRBV6-1 and TRBJ1-5; 7 positions match TRBD1. V was clipped by 8 bases and J by 1 base; unmatched bases: 5. The CDR3 totals 14 residues. Germline CDR1 and CDR2: MNHNS and SASEGT.

In this sample, this clonotype turned up many times. This chain joins TRBV18 and TRBJ2-7; 7 nucleotides align to TRBD1. V dropped 4 bases and J dropped 2; count of bases not matched to a gene: 8. This CDR3 contains 15 residues. Per germline, CDR1 KGHSH and CDR2 LQKENI. The CDR3, as DNA: TGTGCCAGCTCACGTGAGACAGGGAGTACCTACGAGCAGTACTTC. This encodes CASSRETGSTYEQYF.

This clonotype has a count of ten or more. This chain uses TRBV28 with TRBJ1-2, with TRBD1 as a possible D gene (5 bases). This CDR3 comprises 14 residues. Germline loops: CDR1 MDHEN, CDR2 SYDVKM. The germline V and J ends were trimmed by 8 bases and 8 bases, with 21 bases remaining between them. In nucleotides, the CDR3 is TGTGCCAGCGGTACTATTAGTAGGGGCCAGGGCTACACCTTC. Translating it yields CASGTISRGQGYTF.

The chain uses TRBV12-3 or TRBV12-4 and TRBJ2-7; possibly TRBD1 or TRBD2 for D (5 bases each). Trimming pared 6 bases from V and 7 bases from J, leaving 16 bases between. The CDR3 length is 13 residues. CDR3: CASRTGTALEQYF. CDR3 DNA sequence: TGTGCCAGCAGGACCGGGACCGCCTTGGAGCAGTACTTC.

This clonotype was observed at least ten times. In nucleotides, the CDR3 is TGTGCCAGCAGCATCCATAACCGGGACAGGGGCCCATTCTATGGCTACACCTTC. Protein: CASSIHNRDRGPFYGYTF. The chain recombines TRBV13 with TRBJ1-2; 10 bases fit TRBD1. In germline, CDR1 is PRHDT, CDR2 FYEKMQ (reference sequence). The CDR3 spans 18 residues. With V trimmed by 5 bases and J by 4 bases, 16 bases remained unmatched.

J is TRBJ1-5 and V is TRBV6-2 or TRBV6-3; TRBD1 matches 8 bases. With 5 bases clipped from V and 6 bases from J, the junction kept 9 bases outside the gene matches. This CDR3 has 15 residues. Germline CDR1 reads MNHEY; CDR2 reads SVGEGT. Here the CDR3 reads CASSPTGAAFQPQHF. CDR3 coding DNA: TGTGCCAGCAGTCCGACAGGGGCGGCATTTCAGCCCCAGCATTTT.

At least ten counts were recorded for this clonotype. CDR3 DNA sequence: TGTGCCAGCAGCTTAGAATTTGGACTGGACTTGATATTCCAGTACTTC. Protein: CASSLEFGLDLIFQYF. J is TRBJ2-7 and V is TRBV11-2, with TRBD2 as a possible D gene (5 bases). CDR3 length equals 16 residues. The germline V gene has CDR1 SGHAT and CDR2 FQNNGV. V was clipped by 0 bases and J by 10 bases, with 22 bases between them.

By sample share, this clonotype is medium-sized. The chain links TRBV12-3 or TRBV12-4 to TRBJ1-2; D is unresolved. This CDR3 contains 14 residues. V was cut by 2 bases and J by 0 bases, with 7 bases left in between. The CDR3 DNA follows: TGTGCCAGCAGTTTATCCGTAACTAACTATGGCTACACCTTC. Translating gives CASSLSVTNYGYTF.

This clonotype occurred many times. The chain uses TRBV4-2 and TRBJ1-1, with D perhaps matching TRBD1 (5 bases). Germline CDR1 is LGHNA and CDR2 is YNFKEQ. This CDR3 comprises 15 residues. The ends were cut back, 0 bases at V and 4 bases at J, with 12 bases in the middle. CDR3 residues: CASSQDGGVGTEAFF. CDR3 in DNA: TGTGCCAGCAGCCAAGACGGGGGTGTGGGCACTGAAGCTTTCTTT.

The DNA of the CDR3 is TGTGCTAGTGGTCGGGGACAGGGGCCCTACGAGCAGTACTTC. The encoded protein is CASGRGQGPYEQYF. The rearrangement joins TRBV12-5 to TRBJ2-7; 10 nucleotides line up with TRBD1. V trimming: 5 bases; J trimming: 2 bases; junction bases outside the gene matches: 3. This CDR3 spans 14 amino acids. CDR1 is LGHNT and CDR2 is FRNRAP in the germline V gene. The full variable domain, its missing parts supplied by reference TRBV12-5 and TRBJ2-7, is DARVTQTPRHKVTEMGQEVTMRCQPILGHNTVFWYRQTMMQGLELLAYFRNRAPLDDSGMPKDRFSAEMPDATLATLKIQPSEPRDSAVYFCASGRGQGPYEQYFGPGTRLTVT.

This clonotype was seen only a few times. V usage is TRBV27 and J usage is TRBJ2-5; possibly TRBD1 for D (5 bases). Germline V CDR1 and CDR2: MNHEY, SMNVEV (reference sequence). The CDR3 runs to 14 residues. Trimming removed 8 bases from V and 5 bases from J, with 18 bases in between. The CDR3 loop is CASGPPAGLETQYF. The CDR3 DNA reads as TGTGCCAGCGGCCCCCCGGCAGGGCTGGAGACCCAGTACTTC.

This clonotype was detected many times. The chain carries TRBV7-8 and TRBJ1-5; D perhaps matches TRBD1 (5 bases). Trimming cost V 2 bases and J 3 bases, with 8 bases left between them. The CDR3 is 14 residues long. From germline, CDR1 is SGHVS and CDR2 FQNEAQ. The CDR3 is CASSLSRDNQPQHF. The DNA of the CDR3 is TGTGCCAGCAGCTTAAGCAGGGACAATCAGCCCCAGCATTTT.